This T cell receptor beta chain was captured in a study of blood T cell repertoires in COVID-19 (dated by TCRdb to the early 2020s). In the study overall: Samples covering the acute and convalescent phases of COVID-19 were provided by collaborators in the United States, Italy and Spain. Samples were obtained from the ongoing ImmuneRACE study (first 160 participants) and from about 1,300 subjects provided by 6 global collaborators. Nearly every sample came with metadata listing a de-identified subject ID, COVID-19 status, age in years and sex. Where available, HLA class I and class II types were taken from metadata supplied by the sample provider and were not determined by assay-based typing. The material from the prospective study consisted of cDNA or gDNA derived from T cells, B-cell-depleted T cells, or PBMCs. The repertoires were made available in a free public database intended to serve as a resource for research on the immune response to SARS-CoV-2. The dataset comprised deeply sampled blood TCRbeta repertoires from subjects exposed to, actively infected with, or recovered from COVID-19. General conclusions and limits of the study: The quantity of clinical and demographic metadata differed by source and by participant and was supplied without curation.

TCRbeta CDR3 regions were amplified from genomic DNA by means of the immunoSEQ Assay, a bias-controlled multiplex PCR. The study's own analysis went as follows. Within the assay, amplification of reference gene primers was used to estimate how many nucleated cells each sample contained. To quantify the absolute abundance of each unique TCRbeta CDR3 rearrangement, sequence reads were collapsed and filtered. Productive Simpson clonality was computed per sample as the square root of Simpson's diversity index over productive rearrangements. TCRdb's version of the immuneACCESS table is confined to in-frame rearrangements and falls short of the full clone set. An unresolved V gene accounts for under half of the shortfall where checked; the remainder is of unknown origin. That table supplies the V and J calls and clone size; D and trimming were determined from the DNA. The sample table records 150,000 or so clones; roughly 90% of these occur just once. In total, the top ten clones hold about 4% of the sample.

Participants in the prospective study were enrolled through a virtual design, were aged about 18 to 100 years, and lived in 20 to 30 United States geographic areas. In the prospective study, cohorts were assigned on the basis of participant-reported clinical history obtained from a screening survey and a study questionnaire. Exposed participants had been in contact with someone with a PCR-confirmed or clinician-diagnosed COVID-19 case within 2 weeks of study entry. In the prospective study, mobile phlebotomists collected whole blood, serum and a nasopharyngeal or oropharyngeal swab from each participant. Prospective study participants could optionally give additional blood draws and questionnaires over a roughly 2-month period. Before DNA extraction, blood samples from the prospective study were shipped at room temperature or frozen. Including cysteine and phenylalanine, the CDR3 has 15 amino acids. The CDR3 DNA has 45 bases and is translated from base 1. The germline V gene supplies CDR1 MGHDK and CDR2 SYGVNS. V is pruned by 4 bases and J by 6 bases, leaving 8 bases of the junction without a gene match.

For this clone: Its binding antigen is unknown. No base qualities exist here, and no much larger clone lies one base off it.

Rearrangement joined TRBV25-1 to TRBJ1-4; 7 central bases correspond to TRBD1. This TCR derives from a woman between 35 and 50 years old who had been exposed to COVID-19. The specimen sequenced was PBMCs or T cells enriched from blood (not recorded which). CDR3 region: CASSARQGLDEKLFF. The DNA is TGTGCCAGCAGTGCCCGACAGGGCCTGGATGAAAAACTGTTTTTT.